These 32 T cell receptor beta chains were sequenced from one sample in a study of OX40 agonist ivuxolimab in advanced cancers. Sequencing used immunoSEQ multiplex PCR; TCRdb keeps in-frame clones, though not all of them. The repertoire holds roughly 17,000 clones, with around 82% as singletons. This specimen was CD4+ or CD8+ T cells sorted from blood, taken in a trial of the OX40 agonist ivuxolimab. The source of these receptors is an adult with an advanced solid tumor such as melanoma, head and neck, liver or kidney cancer.

The J gene is TRBJ1-1, the V gene TRBV30, with 8 bases aligning to TRBD1. V shed 5 bases, J shed 6 bases, and the junction held 8 bases outside the gene matches. The V gene's germline CDR1 is GTSNPN and CDR2 SVGIG (reference sequence). The CDR3 has 13 amino acids. CDR3 DNA sequence: TGTGCCTGGGGGGGACAGGCCCCTGCTGAAGCTTTCTTT. It is translated as CAWGGQAPAEAFF.

The chain links TRBV10-1 to TRBJ1-3; D not certain. CDR3 length equals 15 residues. In germline, CDR1 is WNHNN, CDR2 SYGVQD (reference sequence). V was pared by 3 bases and J by 1 base, with 10 bases between. CDR3 amino acids: CASSDSARSGNTIYF. CDR3 nucleotides: TGCGCCAGCAGTGACTCCGCGAGATCTGGAAACACCATATATTTT.

The chain carries TRBV4-2 and TRBJ2-4, with a weak D call TRBD1 (6 bases). CDR1 LGHNA and CDR2 YNFKEQ come from the germline V gene. Trimming cost V 0 bases and J 9 bases, with 12 bases left between them. The CDR3 has 14 residues. The CDR3 region has the DNA TGTGCCAGCAGCCAAGATGGCAGGGGTGGCATTCAGTACTTC. It specifies CASSQDGRGGIQYF.

This clone was observed once. The rearrangement uses TRBV6-4 and TRBJ1-1; a weak D match, TRBD1 (6 bases). Germline V lookup: CDR1 MRHNA, CDR2 SNTAGT. This CDR3 comprises 13 residues. V was pared by 5 bases and J by 7 bases, with 14 bases between. CDR3: CASSSGTTGEAFF. The CDR3 nucleotides are TGTGCCAGCAGTTCCGGGACAACGGGTGAAGCTTTCTTT.

The V and J genes are TRBV29-1 and TRBJ2-7; TRBD1 is a possible D gene (6 bases). There are 14 residues in the CDR3. Germline CDR1 is SQVTM and CDR2 is ANQGSEA. The V gene lost 5 bases and the J gene lost 3 bases, with 17 bases spanning the gap. The CDR3 region has the DNA TGCAGCGTTATGGAACAGGGCAAGATCTACGAGCAGTACTTC. It codes for CSVMEQGKIYEQYF.

This rearrangement joins TRBV7-8 to TRBJ2-5; TRBD1 might be the D (5 bases). Germline-derived CDR1 and CDR2 are SGHVS and FQNEAQ. Trimming took 2 bases from V and 5 from J, leaving 15 bases between them. The CDR3 has 15 residues. The CDR3 DNA follows: TGTGCCAGCAGCTTATCCCACAGACAGACCGAGACCCAGTACTTC. It is translated as CASSLSHRQTETQYF.

The table lists this clone with a count of one. The J gene is TRBJ2-1, the V gene TRBV11-3, with TRBD2 matching 7 bases. V was clipped by 5 bases and J by 6 bases; unmatched bases: 10. This CDR3 is 15 amino acids long. Germline assignment: CDR1 SGHNT and CDR2 YENEEA. The CDR3 bases are TGTGCCAGCAGCAGGGAGGGATTAGGTACCAATGAGCAGTTCTTC. It yields the protein CASSREGLGTNEQFF. Full variable domain (outside the CDR3, taken from reference TRBV11-3 and TRBJ2-1): EAGVVQSPRYKIIEKKQPVAFWCNPISGHNTLYWYLQNLGQGPELLIRYENEEAVDDSQLPKDRFSAERLKGVDSTLKIQPAELGDSAVYLCASSREGLGTNEQFFGPGTRLTVL.

The V and J genes are TRBV7-2 and TRBJ2-3; D is unclear. The CDR3 is made up of 14 amino acids. The germline CDR1 and CDR2 sequences are SGHTA and FQGNSA. V dropped 0 bases and J dropped 3 bases, with 7 bases sitting between them. CDR3 region: CASSLAFGTDTQYF. The CDR3 DNA reads TGTGCCAGCAGCTTAGCGTTCGGAACAGATACGCAGTATTTT.

The chain uses TRBV19 and TRBJ1-6; perhaps TRBD1 as D (6 bases). The length of the CDR3 is 12 residues. Germline V gives CDR1 LNHDA, CDR2 SQIVND (reference sequence). Trimming stripped 6 bases from V and 8 bases from J, with 8 bases between. The CDR3 here is CASRGGHSPLHF. Here the CDR3 DNA reads TGTGCCAGTAGGGGGGGGCATTCACCCCTCCACTTT.

This sequence joins TRBV30 and TRBJ2-2; D unresolved. The CDR3 consists of 14 residues. With 0 bases removed from V and 3 bases from J, the gap between germline ends came to 8 bases. Germline V gives CDR1 GTSNPN, CDR2 SVGIG (reference sequence). CDR3 region: CAWSVRQHTGELFF. The CDR3 bases are TGTGCCTGGAGTGTACGCCAGCACACCGGGGAGCTGTTTTTT.

In its sample, this clone is medium-sized. The rearrangement joins TRBV5-6 to TRBJ1-1; D not certain. CDR1 is SGHDT and CDR2 is YYEEEE in the germline V gene. The germline V and J ends were trimmed by 2 bases and 1 base, with 6 bases remaining between them. This CDR3 contains 13 residues. CDR3 bases: TGTGCCAGCAGCTTAACAGCGAACACTGAAGCTTTCTTT. It is translated as CASSLTANTEAFF.

The chain carries TRBV19 and TRBJ2-5; 14 bases are shared with TRBD2. V lost 4 bases, J lost 4 bases, and 5 bases stayed unmatched. CDR1 is LNHDA and CDR2 is SQIVND in the germline V gene (reference sequence). There are 16 residues in the CDR3. CDR3 DNA sequence: TGTGCCAGTAGTAGGGGGACTAGCGGGGGACTAGAGACCCAGTACTTC. As protein: CASSRGTSGGLETQYF.

This clone was counted a single time. This chain links TRBV5-1 with TRBJ2-1; D may correspond to TRBD1 or TRBD2 (5 bases each). Germline CDR1 is SGHRS and CDR2 is YFSETQ. The V end lost 1 base, the J end lost 0 bases, and 11 bases lay between the germline ends. This CDR3 is built from 16 residues. CDR3 coding DNA: TGCGCCAGCAGCTTGATCCTGAGGGGCTCCTACAATGAGCAGTTCTTC. Translated: CASSLILRGSYNEQFF.

The rearrangement uses TRBV7-2 and TRBJ2-7, with D perhaps TRBD1 (6 bases). Trimming pared 2 bases from V and 10 bases from J, leaving 12 bases between. This CDR3 contains 12 residues. CDR1 SGHTA and CDR2 FQGNSA come from the germline V gene. CDR3 region: CASSLTGLAQYF. CDR3 coding DNA: TGTGCCAGCAGCTTAACAGGGCTCGCCCAGTACTTC.

In this sample, this clone turned up once. V and J are TRBV7-6 and TRBJ2-2, with D hard to call. Germline-derived CDR1 and CDR2 are SGHVS and FNYEAQ. Trimming took off 1 base at V and 3 bases at J, with 6 bases between the two ends. CDR3 length: 14 amino acids. As DNA, the CDR3 is TGTGCCAGCAGCTTAGGGGCTTACACCGGGGAGCTGTTTTTT. The encoded protein is CASSLGAYTGELFF.

The V gene is TRBV19, the J gene TRBJ2-7, with 7 positions matching TRBD1. After removal of 5 bases from V and 7 bases from J, the junction contained 8 bases not matched to a gene. The CDR3 length is 13 residues. The germline CDR1 and CDR2 sequences are LNHDA and SQIVND (reference sequence). The CDR3 spells CASSDNRGREQYF. The DNA of the CDR3 is TGTGCCAGTAGTGACAACAGGGGAAGGGAGCAGTACTTC.

The V and J genes are TRBV29-1 and TRBJ2-1, with 8 bases aligning to TRBD2. The germline V gene has CDR1 SQVTM and CDR2 ANQGSEA. The trim removed 7 bases at V and 4 bases at J, leaving 9 bases unmatched. The CDR3 totals 14 residues. The CDR3 sequence is CSGKGSGVYNEQFF. CDR3 DNA sequence: TGCAGCGGTAAAGGTAGCGGGGTTTACAATGAGCAGTTCTTC.

CDR3 bases: TGCGCCAGCAGCCACGGACTAGCGGGAGTCTCCTACAATGAGCAGTTCTTC. Protein sequence: CASSHGLAGVSYNEQFF. This chain joins TRBV5-1 and TRBJ2-1; 13 bases match TRBD2. V shed 4 bases and J 0 bases; nucleotides not matched to a gene: 4. CDR3 length: 17 residues. Germline V gene sequence: CDR1 SGHRS, CDR2 YFSETQ.

This chain uses TRBV2 with TRBJ1-1; D is perhaps TRBD1 (6 bases). Germline V gives CDR1 SNHLY, CDR2 FYNNEI. This CDR3 is built from 13 residues. Trimming left V 6 bases short and J 5 bases short, with 13 bases between. This chain's CDR3 is CASRTQGRTEAFF. CDR3 coding DNA: TGTGCCAGCAGGACCCAGGGGAGGACTGAAGCTTTCTTT.

The J gene is TRBJ1-2, the V gene TRBV18; tentative D call: TRBD1 (6 bases). Trimming shortened V by 2 bases and J by 8 bases, and 21 bases separated the two germline ends. In germline, CDR1 is KGHSH, CDR2 LQKENI. The CDR3 sequence is 16 residues long. The CDR3 sequence is CASSPVSRGGPGGYTF. CDR3 in DNA: TGTGCCAGCTCACCAGTCTCGCGAGGGGGACCGGGAGGCTACACCTTC.

The chain uses TRBV19 and TRBJ2-6, with no clear D. There are 13 residues in the CDR3. The germline gives CDR1 LNHDA, CDR2 SQIVND (reference sequence). V was cut by 2 bases and J by 2 bases, with 1 base left in between. CDR3 DNA: TGTGCCAGTAGTATAACTGGGGCCAACGTCCTGACTTTC. Residues: CASSITGANVLTF.

J is TRBJ2-1 and V is TRBV10-3; TRBD1 matches at 8 bases. The germline CDR1 and CDR2 sequences are ENHRY and SYGVKD. V trimming: 11 bases; J trimming: 0 bases; junction bases outside the gene matches: 6. This CDR3 spans 14 amino acids. The CDR3 bases are TGTGCCTGCCGGACAGGGAGCTCCTACAATGAGCAGTTCTTC. Translated, it gives CACRTGSSYNEQFF.

The rearrangement uses TRBV14 and TRBJ1-1; a possible D gene is TRBD1 (5 bases). Germline assignment: CDR1 SGHDN and CDR2 FVKESK. CDR3 length: 15 residues. V was shortened by 0 bases and J by 5 bases, with 13 bases between the two germline ends. The CDR3 DNA follows: TGTGCCAGCAGCCAAGATAGCTCTGGGGGAACTGAAGCTTTCTTT. It specifies CASSQDSSGGTEAFF.

With regard to this clone: Its ends do not fully match the called genes, so a read error is possible. The V and J genes are TRBV13 and TRBJ2-1; TRBD2 aligns across 13 bases. Per the germline V gene, CDR1 is PRHDT and CDR2 is FYEKMQ (reference sequence). The CDR3 length is 15 residues. As DNA, the CDR3 is TGTGCCAGCAACTTACTAGCGGGAGGGTTCGATGAGCAGTTCTTC. Residues: CASNLLAGGFDEQFF.

The chain links TRBV2 to TRBJ2-3; D not resolved. Germline V gene sequence: CDR1 SNHLY, CDR2 FYNNEI. The CDR3 is 13 amino acids. V lost 4 bases to trimming and J lost 2 bases, with 7 bases between them. The CDR3 DNA is TGTGCCAGCAGTGTTACGGACACAGATACGCAGTATTTT. This encodes CASSVTDTDTQYF.

The chain uses TRBV28 and TRBJ1-2, with a tentative D call TRBD1 (5 bases). CDR3 length: 13 amino acids. Trimming removed 8 bases at V and 2 bases at J, with 12 bases between. CDR1 and CDR2 (germline): MDHEN, SYDVKM. DNA of the CDR3: TGTGCCAGCTCTCAGGGTTTAAACTATGGCTACACCTTC. Amino acids: CASSQGLNYGYTF.

In this sample, this clone turned up once. The V call is TRBV4-3, the J call TRBJ2-1; the match to TRBD2 covers 11 bases. CDR1 is LGHNA and CDR2 is YSLEER in the germline V gene. The CDR3 consists of 14 residues. V lost 1 base and J lost 11; bases outside the gene matches: 4. Here the CDR3 DNA reads TGCGCCAGCAGCCAAGTAACTAGCGGGAGTAAGCAGTTCTTC. It encodes CASSQVTSGSKQFF.

This clone was picked up a small number of times. The chain recombines TRBV5-6 with TRBJ1-4; a weak D match, TRBD1 (5 bases). CDR3 length equals 14 residues. CDR1 is SGHDT, CDR2 YYEEEE, per germline. V was shortened by 4 bases and J by 8 bases, with 15 bases between the two germline ends. The CDR3 is CASSLAGKGEKLFF. CDR3 coding DNA: TGTGCCAGCAGCCTAGCAGGGAAGGGAGAAAAACTGTTTTTT.

The V call is TRBV7-9, the J call TRBJ2-5; D is unclear. Germline CDR1 reads SEHNR; CDR2 reads FQNEAQ (reference sequence). The CDR3 has 11 residues. V was cut by 5 bases and J by 5 bases, with 6 bases left in between. The CDR3 DNA sequence: TGTGCCAGCAGCGCATCGGAGACCCAGTACTTC. As protein: CASSASETQYF.

The chain recombines TRBV6-5 with TRBJ2-3; perhaps D is TRBD1 or TRBD2 (7 bases each). Trimming pared 6 bases from V and 3 bases from J, leaving 16 bases between. CDR1 and CDR2 from the germline V gene are MNHEY and SVGAGI. The CDR3 has 15 residues. DNA of the CDR3: TGTGCCAGCAGCCAAGGCCAGGGGGGGACAGATACGCAGTATTTT. This encodes CASSQGQGGTDTQYF.

The V gene is TRBV5-4, the J gene TRBJ1-6; no firm D call. The CDR3 sequence is 15 residues long. With 0 bases removed from V and 7 bases from J, the gap between germline ends came to 11 bases. Germline V gene data show CDR1 as SGHNT and CDR2 as YYREEE (reference sequence). The CDR3 DNA sequence: TGTGCCAGCAGCTTGGGGTTTAGTGGAAATTCACCCCTCCACTTT. Protein: CASSLGFSGNSPLHF.

The gene calls are TRBV19 and TRBJ2-5, with no clear D. Trimming took off 1 base at V and 2 bases at J, with 14 bases between the two ends. Germline V gene sequence: CDR1 LNHDA, CDR2 SQIVND (reference sequence). The CDR3 contains 16 residues. The CDR3 nucleotides read TGTGCCAGTAGTATAGGCCAGACAAGTTTACAAGAGACCCAGTACTTC. It is translated as CASSIGQTSLQETQYF.